One and the same sample provided the 5 T cell receptor beta chains below, sequenced in a study of blood T cell repertoires in COVID-19. Profiled with immunoSEQ multiplex PCR; TCRdb holds only in-frame clones, not every one. The sample shows under 250,000 clones, 85% of them seen only once. Sequencing used PBMCs or T cells enriched from blood (not recorded which). These receptors all come from a woman aged 45-65 years with acute COVID-19.

This clone was picked up one time. The V call is TRBV7-2, the J call TRBJ2-3; 10 positions agree with TRBD2. The germline gives CDR1 SGHTA, CDR2 FQGNSA. The CDR3 runs 14 residues. V lost 4 bases and J lost 9; bases outside the gene matches: 7. CDR3 amino acids: CASSSGSGGATQYF. The CDR3 coding sequence is TGTGCCAGCAGCTCGGGAAGCGGGGGGGCCACGCAGTATTTT.

The rearrangement uses TRBV10-3 and TRBJ1-1; 12 nucleotides align to TRBD1. The CDR3 sequence is 14 residues long. V trimming: 7 bases; J trimming: 5 bases; junction bases outside the gene matches: 5. Germline V gene data show CDR1 as ENHRY and CDR2 as SYGVKD. The CDR3 DNA reads as TGTGCCATCACACCGGGACAGGGGGCGACTGAAGCTTTCTTT. Residues: CAITPGQGATEAFF.

This chain links TRBV9 with TRBJ2-7; 9 positions match TRBD2. The CDR3 totals 15 residues. The germline gives CDR1 SGDLS, CDR2 YYNGEE. V was pared by 4 bases and J by 5 bases, with 10 bases of the junction left unmatched. The CDR3 DNA sequence: TGTGCCAGCAGCCCCAGCGGGGGGAAGCTCCACGAGCAGTACTTC. Translation gives CASSPSGGKLHEQYF.

The gene calls are TRBV2 and TRBJ2-2, with D possibly matching TRBD1 (5 bases). Germline V CDR1 and CDR2: SNHLY, FYNNEI. This CDR3 has 15 residues. The V end was cut by 1 base, the J end by 4 bases, with 10 bases between. The CDR3: CASSEGRVSTGELFF. The CDR3 nucleotides read TGTGCCAGCAGTGAAGGCAGGGTCAGCACCGGGGAGCTGTTTTTT.

The rearrangement links TRBV4-3 to TRBJ2-1, with TRBD1 matching 8 bases. Germline V CDR1 and CDR2: LGHNA, YSLEER. The V segment lost 4 bases and the J segment 7 bases; nucleotides outside the gene matches: 6. There are 14 residues in the CDR3. The CDR3 coding sequence is TGCGCCAGCAGCCCGTATCGGACAGGGAATGAGCAGTTCTTC. Residues: CASSPYRTGNEQFF.